The 9 T cell receptor beta chains given below trace back to one sample, sequenced in a study of T cells in Graves' hyperthyroidism and ophthalmopathy. RNA transcripts gave rise to amplified TCR beta CDR3 regions. Carried out on the TCR CDR3, a first-round RT-PCR used the HTBI primer set. TCRdb re-called the multiplex PCR reads with MiXCR, one entry per CDR3 protein. The repertoire includes around 500,000 distinct CDR3 sequences, 14% of them detected once, and roughly 14% sits in the top ten. Material for sequencing was blood. Receptor source: a woman in her forties with Graves' hyperthyroidism.

The chain couples TRBV20-1 to TRBJ2-5, with 9 bases lining up with TRBD2. The CDR3 length is 15 residues. Germline loops: CDR1 DFQATT, CDR2 SNEGSKA (reference sequence). The junction had 9 bases not matched to a gene; V was cut back by 3 bases and J by 4 bases. CDR3: CSARGSGSLGETQYF. Here the CDR3 DNA reads TGCAGTGCTAGGGGTAGCGGGAGTTTGGGAGAGACCCAGTACTTC.

This clonotype has a handful of counts. This rearrangement joins TRBV14 to TRBJ2-5; 11 nucleotides match TRBD2. The CDR3 length is 17 residues. The ends lost 0 bases at V and 5 bases at J; junction bases unmatched: 8. Germline lookup yields CDR1 SGHDN and CDR2 FVKESK. CDR3 nucleotide sequence: TGTGCCAGCAGCCAAGACCTAGCGGGAGGAGTGAAGGAGACCCAGTACTTC. Its translation: CASSQDLAGGVKETQYF. The full variable domain, rest sourced from reference TRBV14 and TRBJ2-5, is EAGVTQFPSHSVIEKGQTVTLRCDPISGHDNLYWYRRVMGKEIKFLLHFVKESKQDESGMPNNRFLAERTGGTYSTLKVQPAELEDSGVYFCASSQDLAGGVKETQYFGPGTRLLVL.

This clonotype was recorded at least ten times. The gene calls are TRBV6-1 and TRBJ2-1; D is perhaps TRBD1 (5 bases). The CDR3 loop spans 15 amino acids. Germline CDR1 reads MNHNS; CDR2 reads SASEGT. V lost 5 bases to trimming and J lost 0 bases, with 11 bases between them. CDR3 bases: TGTGCCAGCAGTCTAGGGGTTCCCTCCTACAATGAGCAGTTCTTC. Protein sequence: CASSLGVPSYNEQFF.

This clonotype has a count of ten or more. J is TRBJ2-7 and V is TRBV3-1; D is undetermined. This CDR3 region has 11 residues. Trimming pared 3 bases from V and 1 base from J, leaving 1 base between. Germline loops: CDR1 LGHDT, CDR2 YNNKEL (reference sequence). The CDR3 coding sequence is TGTGCCAGCAGCCAGTCCTACGAGCAGTACTTC. Amino acid sequence: CASSQSYEQYF.

This clonotype was found a few times. Being one base from a much bigger clone, this may be a read error. This rearrangement joins TRBV20-1 to TRBJ1-1, with 7 positions matching TRBD1. The CDR3 extends over 14 amino acids. Germline values: CDR1 DFQATT, CDR2 SNEGSKA (reference sequence). The CDR3 DNA reads as TGCAGTGCTTGGTCAGGGGGACTGAACACTGAAGCTCTCTTT. Its protein product is CSAWSGGLNTEALF.

This clonotype was seen a few times. The chain joins TRBV29-1 to TRBJ1-3; TRBD1 might be the D (5 bases). Germline loops: CDR1 SQVTM, CDR2 ANQGSEA. The CDR3 sequence is 13 residues long. Trimming shortened V by 4 bases and J by 2 bases, and 9 bases separated the two germline ends. The chain's CDR3 is CSVAGGAGNTIYF. The CDR3 DNA reads as TGCAGCGTTGCGGGGGGGGCTGGAAACACCATATATTTT.

This clonotype was observed a few times. CDR3 in amino acids: CASSQDDAGLGNTIYF. The CDR3 nucleotides are TGTGCCAGCAGCCAAGACGATGCGGGGCTGGGAAACACCATATATTTT. The chain is built from TRBV14 and TRBJ1-3, with D possibly being TRBD1 (5 bases). Trimming took off 0 bases at V and 4 bases at J, with 13 bases between the two ends. The germline gives CDR1 SGHDN, CDR2 FVKESK. CDR3 length equals 16 residues.

This rearrangement joins TRBV15 to TRBJ2-1; 10 bases are shared with TRBD2. Germline V gene data show CDR1 as LNHNV and CDR2 as YYDKDF (reference sequence). This CDR3 comprises 16 residues. The ends lost 0 bases at V and 8 bases at J; junction bases unmatched: 7. The CDR3 loop reads CATSRDRPSGSDEQFF. The CDR3 DNA reads as TGTGCCACCAGCAGAGATCGGCCTAGCGGGAGTGATGAGCAGTTCTTC.

This clonotype has more than one count but fewer than ten. The chain links TRBV6-1 to TRBJ2-7; tentatively, D is TRBD1 or TRBD2 (7 bases each). The CDR3 has 12 residues. The V and J ends lost 9 bases and 6 bases respectively, with 15 bases between them. Germline V CDR1 and CDR2: MNHNS, SASEGT. The CDR3: CASSTGEGEQYF. The CDR3 DNA reads as TGTGCCAGTTCAACAGGGGAGGGCGAGCAGTACTTC.